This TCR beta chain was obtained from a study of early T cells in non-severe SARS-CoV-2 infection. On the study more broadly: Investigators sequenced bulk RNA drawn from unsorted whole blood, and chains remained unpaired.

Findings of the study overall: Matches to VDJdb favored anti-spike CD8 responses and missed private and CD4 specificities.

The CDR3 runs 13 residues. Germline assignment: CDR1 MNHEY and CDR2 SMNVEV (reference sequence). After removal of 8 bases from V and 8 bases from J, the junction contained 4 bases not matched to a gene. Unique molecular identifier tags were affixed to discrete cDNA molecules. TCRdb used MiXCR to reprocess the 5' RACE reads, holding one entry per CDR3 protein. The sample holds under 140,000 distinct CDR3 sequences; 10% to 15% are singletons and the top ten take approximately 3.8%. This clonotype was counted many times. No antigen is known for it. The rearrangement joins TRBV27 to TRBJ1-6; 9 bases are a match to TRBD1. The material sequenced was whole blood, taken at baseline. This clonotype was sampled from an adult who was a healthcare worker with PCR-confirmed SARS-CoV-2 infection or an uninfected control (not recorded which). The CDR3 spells CASSGQGYSPLHF. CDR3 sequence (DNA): TGTGCCAGCTCGGGACAGGGATATTCACCCCTCCACTTT.